The next 13 T cell receptor beta chains were all read from a single sample in a study of blood T cell repertoires in COVID-19 (dated by TCRdb to between 2020 and 2021). The library relied on the immunoSEQ multiplex PCR assay. Drawn from immuneACCESS, this table holds only the in-frame rearrangements with V and J called that TCRdb kept. Clones are partly lost; checked studies trace under half to an unresolved V gene and leave the rest unexplained. The sample includes some 120,000 clones, with under 85% observed a single time. 18% of the sample lies in the top ten. The material sequenced was PBMCs or T cells enriched from blood (not recorded which). The source of these receptors is a man under 40 who had recovered from COVID-19.

The chain links TRBV2 to TRBJ2-5, with D perhaps TRBD2 (7 bases). Germline V gene sequence: CDR1 SNHLY, CDR2 FYNNEI. V gave up 3 bases and J gave up 2 bases, with 10 bases separating them. The CDR3 length is 14 residues. For the CDR3, the DNA is TGTGCCAGCAGTGAGGGGGGGCAGCAAGAGACCCAGTACTTC. Translating it yields CASSEGGQQETQYF.

This chain links TRBV7-9 with TRBJ1-1; no clear D gene. The CDR3 is 13 amino acids. Trimming took 1 base from V and 4 from J, leaving 7 bases between them. The germline V gene has CDR1 SEHNR and CDR2 FQNEAQ (reference sequence). CDR3 sequence reads: CASSLGSFTEAFF. In DNA form, the CDR3 reads TGTGCCAGCAGCTTAGGCAGTTTCACTGAAGCTTTCTTT.

The V gene is TRBV5-4, the J gene TRBJ1-2, with 7 bases fitting TRBD1. Looked up from germline, CDR1 is SGHNT and CDR2 is YYREEE (reference sequence). The CDR3 runs to 15 residues. With 4 bases clipped from V and 4 bases from J, the junction kept 10 bases outside the gene matches. The CDR3 DNA follows: TGTGCCAGCAGCGTAGACAGGGTGCAGAGCTATGGCTACACCTTC. Translation gives CASSVDRVQSYGYTF.

The chain employs TRBV5-6 and TRBJ1-6, with 7 positions matching TRBD1. Trimming took 0 bases from V and 10 from J; bases not matched to a gene: 4. This CDR3 has 14 residues. CDR1 SGHDT and CDR2 YYEEEE come from the germline V gene. As DNA, the CDR3 is TGTGCCAGCAGCTTGGGACAGGGAGGCTCACCCCTCCACTTT. Its protein product is CASSLGQGGSPLHF. Drawing the rest from reference TRBV5-6 and TRBJ1-6, the complete variable domain is DAGVTQSPTHLIKTRGQQVTLRCSPKSGHDTVSWYQQALGQGPQFIFQYYEEEERQRGNFPDRFSGHQFPNYSSELNVNALLLGDSALYLCASSLGQGGSPLHFGNGTRLTVT.

The table lists this clone with a few counts. The chain is built from TRBV30 and TRBJ1-3, with D maybe TRBD1 (5 bases). The CDR3 length is 14 residues. The V and J ends lost 3 bases and 0 bases respectively, with 9 bases between them. The germline V gene has CDR1 GTSNPN and CDR2 SVGIG (reference sequence). CDR3 residues: CAWRGQGSGNTIYF. CDR3 sequence (DNA): TGTGCCTGGAGAGGGCAGGGCTCTGGAAACACCATATATTTT.

The rearrangement links TRBV18 to TRBJ2-5, with TRBD2 matching over 11 bases. The junction had 14 bases not matched to a gene; V was cut back by 6 bases and J by 5 bases. The CDR3 totals 17 residues. CDR1 and CDR2 (germline): KGHSH, LQKENI. The CDR3 DNA reads TGTGCCAGCTCCCAATCATCTAGCGGGGGGCCCGGGGAGACCCAGTACTTC. Its translation is CASSQSSSGGPGETQYF.

The chain joins TRBV12-2 to TRBJ2-5; the table gives TRBD2 as D, unverified against the DNA. TRBV12-2 is assigned pseudogene status. This CDR3 contains 15 residues. CDR3 nucleotides: TGTGCAAGTCGCTTAATGGACTTATTACAAGAGACCCAGTACTTC. Protein: CASRLMDLLQETQYF.

There are a few counts of this clone. The J gene is TRBJ2-7, the V gene TRBV19; a weak D match, TRBD1 (5 bases). The V gene lost 1 base and the J gene lost 2 bases, with 12 bases spanning the gap. Looked up from germline, CDR1 is LNHDA and CDR2 is SQIVND (reference sequence). The CDR3 has 15 residues. Here the CDR3 reads CASSIGQGRPYEQYF. CDR3 DNA sequence: TGTGCCAGTAGTATAGGGCAGGGAAGACCCTACGAGCAGTACTTC.

V and J are TRBV7-9 and TRBJ2-1; D is possibly TRBD1 (5 bases). This CDR3 has 13 residues. Per germline, CDR1 SEHNR and CDR2 FQNEAQ (reference sequence). The V and J ends lost 3 bases and 3 bases respectively, with 6 bases between them. The CDR3 DNA reads TGTGCCAGCAGCTTGGACAACTACAATGAGCAGTTCTTC. Translation: CASSLDNYNEQFF.

The chain uses TRBV15 and TRBJ2-3, with 7 nucleotides matching TRBD2. The CDR3 has 16 residues. V was pared by 0 bases and J by 5 bases, with 8 bases of the junction left unmatched. From germline, CDR1 is LNHNV and CDR2 YYDKDF (reference sequence). The DNA for the CDR3 is TGTGCCACCAGCAGAGATTCCCAGCGGGGTGGAGATACGCAGTATTTT. Protein: CATSRDSQRGGDTQYF.

The V gene is TRBV6-1, the J gene TRBJ2-2, with a possible D match to TRBD1 (6 bases). The length of the CDR3 is 15 residues. Germline CDR1 reads MNHNS; CDR2 reads SASEGT. V lost 3 bases and J 2 bases, leaving 10 bases between the germline ends. The DNA for the CDR3 is TGTGCCAGCAGTGACGGGACACTAAACACCGGGGAGCTGTTTTTT. It codes for CASSDGTLNTGELFF.

The chain joins TRBV6-5 to TRBJ1-1, with 9 bases fitting TRBD1. From germline, CDR1 is MNHEY and CDR2 SVGAGI. CDR3 size: 13 residues. V lost 8 bases, J lost 6 bases, and 7 bases stayed unmatched. The CDR3 is CASGQGRWAEAFF. In nucleotides, the CDR3 is TGTGCCAGCGGACAGGGGCGGTGGGCTGAAGCTTTCTTT.

The chain is built from TRBV2 and TRBJ1-1; 7 nucleotides line up with TRBD1. The germline CDR1 and CDR2 sequences are SNHLY and FYNNEI. This CDR3 is 14 amino acids long. V lost 10 bases and J lost 1; bases outside the gene matches: 9. CDR3 coding DNA: TGTGCCACCCGGACAGGTTCTAAGAACACTGAAGCTTTCTTT. Protein sequence: CATRTGSKNTEAFF.